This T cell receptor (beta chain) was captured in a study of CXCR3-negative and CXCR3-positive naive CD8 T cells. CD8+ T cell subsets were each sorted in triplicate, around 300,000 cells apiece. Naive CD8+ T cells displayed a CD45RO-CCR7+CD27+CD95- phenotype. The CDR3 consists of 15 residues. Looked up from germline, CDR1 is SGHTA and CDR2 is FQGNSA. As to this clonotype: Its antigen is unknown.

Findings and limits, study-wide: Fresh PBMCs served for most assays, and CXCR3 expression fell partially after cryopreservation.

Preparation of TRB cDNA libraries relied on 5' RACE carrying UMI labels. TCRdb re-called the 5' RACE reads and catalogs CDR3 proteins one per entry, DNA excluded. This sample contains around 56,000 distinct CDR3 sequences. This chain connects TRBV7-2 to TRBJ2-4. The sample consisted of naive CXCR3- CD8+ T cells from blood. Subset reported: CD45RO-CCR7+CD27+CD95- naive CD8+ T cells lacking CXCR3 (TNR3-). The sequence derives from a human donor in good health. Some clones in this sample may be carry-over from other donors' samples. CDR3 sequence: CASSSSWVAKNIQYF.